This TCR beta chain was identified during a study of CD8+CD57+ T cells in acquired aplastic anemia. Genomic DNA provided the template from which TCR beta VDJ and CDR3 profiles were obtained. TCRdb passed the reads through MiXCR, listing each CDR3 protein once. This table has approximately 380,000 distinct CDR3 sequences, approximately 70% appearing once. Of note for this clonotype: This may be a read error, as it is one base from a much larger clone. The CDR3 ends on some other residue instead of the conserved phenylalanine or tryptophan, so this is likely a read error.

The clonotype comes from a human donor in good health, serving as a control. The sample comprised sorted CD4+, CD8+, or CD8+CD57+ T cells (not recorded which) from PBMCs.

The CDR3 sequence is CASSYSLAGERETQYY. The DNA for the CDR3 is TGTGCCAGCAGTTATTCACTAGCGGGGGAGCGGGAGACCCAGTACTAC. The V call is TRBV6-5, the J call TRBJ2-5; 11 bases match TRBD2. The CDR3 covers 16 residues. From germline, CDR1 is MNHEY and CDR2 SVGAGI. Trimming took 3 bases from V and 5 from J; bases not matched to a gene: 8.